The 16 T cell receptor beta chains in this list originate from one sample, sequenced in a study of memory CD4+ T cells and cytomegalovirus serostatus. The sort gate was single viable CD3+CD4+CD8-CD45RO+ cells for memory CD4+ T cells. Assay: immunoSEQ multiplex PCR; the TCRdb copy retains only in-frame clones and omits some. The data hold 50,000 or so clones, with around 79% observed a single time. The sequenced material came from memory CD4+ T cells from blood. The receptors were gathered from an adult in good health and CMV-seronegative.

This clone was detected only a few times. For the CDR3, the DNA is TGTGCCAGCAGTGAAGGCAGATCTGCAACTAATGAAAAACTGTTTTTT. Its translation: CASSEGRSATNEKLFF. The chain couples TRBV2 to TRBJ1-4; D unresolved. Germline V gene sequence: CDR1 SNHLY, CDR2 FYNNEI. Trimming shortened V by 1 base and J by 0 bases, and 9 bases separated the two germline ends. The CDR3 is 16 amino acids.

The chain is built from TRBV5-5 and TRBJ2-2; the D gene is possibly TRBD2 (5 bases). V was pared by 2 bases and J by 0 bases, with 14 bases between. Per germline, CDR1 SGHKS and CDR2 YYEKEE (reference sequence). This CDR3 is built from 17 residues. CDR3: CASSLTRGAANTGELFF. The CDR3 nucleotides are TGTGCCAGCAGCTTAACTCGGGGTGCCGCGAACACCGGGGAGCTGTTTTTT.

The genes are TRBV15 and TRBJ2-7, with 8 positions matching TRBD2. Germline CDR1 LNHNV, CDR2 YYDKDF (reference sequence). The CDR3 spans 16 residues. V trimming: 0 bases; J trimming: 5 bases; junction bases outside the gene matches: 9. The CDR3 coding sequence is TGTGCCACCAGCAGAGAGAAGAGCGGGAGAAGGAACGAGCAGTACTTC. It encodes CATSREKSGRRNEQYF.

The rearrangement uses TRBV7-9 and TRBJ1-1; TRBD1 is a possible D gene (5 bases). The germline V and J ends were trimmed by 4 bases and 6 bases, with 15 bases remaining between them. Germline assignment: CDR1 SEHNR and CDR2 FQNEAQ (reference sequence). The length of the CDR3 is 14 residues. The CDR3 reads CASSSGVRAAEAFF. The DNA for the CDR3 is TGTGCCAGCAGCTCCGGGGTCAGGGCCGCTGAAGCTTTCTTT.

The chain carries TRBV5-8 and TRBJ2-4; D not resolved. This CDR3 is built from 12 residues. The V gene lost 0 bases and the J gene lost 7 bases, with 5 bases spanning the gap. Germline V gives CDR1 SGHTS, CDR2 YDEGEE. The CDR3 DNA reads TGTGCCAGCAGCTTGGCCGGGAACATTCAGTACTTC. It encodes CASSLAGNIQYF.

CDR3 region: CASSTGTVDGYTF. CDR3 DNA: TGTGCCAGCAGTACCGGGACAGTTGATGGCTACACCTTC. This chain joins TRBV11-2 and TRBJ1-2, with 7 bases matching TRBD1. Germline values: CDR1 SGHAT, CDR2 FQNNGV. The CDR3 spans 13 residues. J lost 6 bases, V lost 6 bases, and 7 bases had no gene match.

The CDR3 DNA is TGTGCCAGCACCTCAACCGACGTAAGGTACTTC. Amino acids: CASTSTDVRYF. The V gene is TRBV28, the J gene TRBJ2-4; D uncertain. The V gene's germline CDR1 is MDHEN and CDR2 SYDVKM. The CDR3 contains 11 residues. V lost 7 bases and J 15 bases, leaving 16 bases between the germline ends.

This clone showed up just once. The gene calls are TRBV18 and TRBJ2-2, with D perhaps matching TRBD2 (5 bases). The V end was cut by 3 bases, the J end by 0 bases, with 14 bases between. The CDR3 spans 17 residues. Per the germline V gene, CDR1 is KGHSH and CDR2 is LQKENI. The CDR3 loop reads CASSPRVGAANTGELFF. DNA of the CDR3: TGTGCCAGCTCACCGAGGGTCGGTGCCGCGAACACCGGGGAGCTGTTTTTT.

The CDR3 here is CASSTRDRSEAFF. The CDR3 DNA reads as TGTGCCAGTAGTACTCGGGACAGATCTGAAGCTTTCTTT. V usage is TRBV19 and J usage is TRBJ1-1; 7 bases line up with TRBD1. With 4 bases clipped from V and 6 bases from J, the junction kept 5 bases outside the gene matches. The CDR3 covers 13 residues. Germline CDR1 is LNHDA and CDR2 is SQIVND (reference sequence).

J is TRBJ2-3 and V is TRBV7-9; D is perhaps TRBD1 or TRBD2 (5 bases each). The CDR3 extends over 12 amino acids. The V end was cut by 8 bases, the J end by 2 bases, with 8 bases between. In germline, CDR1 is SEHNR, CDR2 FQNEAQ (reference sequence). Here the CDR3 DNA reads TGTGCCAGCCGGGACCTCACAGATACGCAGTATTTT. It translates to CASRDLTDTQYF. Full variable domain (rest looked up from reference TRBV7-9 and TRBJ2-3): DTGVSQNPRHKITKRGQNVTFRCDPISEHNRLYWYRQTLGQGPEFLTYFQNEAQLEKSRLLSDRFSAERPKGSFSTLEIQRTEQGDSAMYLCASRDLTDTQYFGPGTRLTVL.

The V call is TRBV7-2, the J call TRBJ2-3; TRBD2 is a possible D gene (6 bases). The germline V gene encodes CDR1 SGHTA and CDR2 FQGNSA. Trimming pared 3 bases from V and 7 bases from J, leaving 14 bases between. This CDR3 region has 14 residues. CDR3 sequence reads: CASSLELAGNTQYF. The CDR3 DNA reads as TGTGCCAGCAGCTTGGAACTAGCCGGTAATACGCAGTATTTT.

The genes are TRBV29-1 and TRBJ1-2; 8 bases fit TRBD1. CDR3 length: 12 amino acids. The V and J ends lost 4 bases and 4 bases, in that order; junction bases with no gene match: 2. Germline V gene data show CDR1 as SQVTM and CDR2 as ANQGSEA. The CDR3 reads CSVVQGGYGYTF. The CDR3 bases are TGCAGCGTTGTACAGGGGGGCTATGGCTACACCTTC. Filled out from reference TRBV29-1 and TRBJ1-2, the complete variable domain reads SAVISQKPSRDICQRGTSLTIQCQVDSQVTMMFWYRQQPGQSLTLIATANQGSEATYESGFVIDKFPISRPNLTFSTLTVSNMSPEDSSIYLCSVVQGGYGYTFGSGTRLTVV.

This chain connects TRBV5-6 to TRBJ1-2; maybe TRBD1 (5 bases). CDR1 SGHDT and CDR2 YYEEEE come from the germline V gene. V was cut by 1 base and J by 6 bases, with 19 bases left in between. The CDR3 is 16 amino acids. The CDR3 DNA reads TGTGCCAGCAGCTTGTTCTCAGGGACCTCTGCAAATGGCTACACCTTC. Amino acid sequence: CASSLFSGTSANGYTF. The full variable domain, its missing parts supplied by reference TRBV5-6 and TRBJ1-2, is DAGVTQSPTHLIKTRGQQVTLRCSPKSGHDTVSWYQQALGQGPQFIFQYYEEEERQRGNFPDRFSGHQFPNYSSELNVNALLLGDSALYLCASSLFSGTSANGYTFGSGTRLTVV.

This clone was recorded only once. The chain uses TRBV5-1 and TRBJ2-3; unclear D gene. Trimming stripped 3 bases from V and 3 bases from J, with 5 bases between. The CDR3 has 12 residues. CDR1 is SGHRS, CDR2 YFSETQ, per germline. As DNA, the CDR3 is TGCGCCAGCAGCTCGACGACAGATACGCAGTATTTT. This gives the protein CASSSTTDTQYF.

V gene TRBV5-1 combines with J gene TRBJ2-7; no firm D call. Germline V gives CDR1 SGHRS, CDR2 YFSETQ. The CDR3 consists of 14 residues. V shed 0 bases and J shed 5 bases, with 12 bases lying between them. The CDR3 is CASSLAKMSDEQYF. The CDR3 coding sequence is TGCGCCAGCAGCTTGGCGAAGATGAGTGACGAGCAGTACTTC.

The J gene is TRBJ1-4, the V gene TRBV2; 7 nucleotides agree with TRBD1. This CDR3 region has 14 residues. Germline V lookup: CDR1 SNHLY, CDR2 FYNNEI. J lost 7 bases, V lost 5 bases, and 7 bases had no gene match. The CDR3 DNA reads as TGTGCCAGCAGTCCACAGGGGTTGGGTGAAAAACTGTTTTTT. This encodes CASSPQGLGEKLFF. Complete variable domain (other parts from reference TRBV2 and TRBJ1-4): EPEVTQTPSHQVTQMGQEVILRCVPISNHLYFYWYRQILGQKVEFLVSFYNNEISEKSEIFDDQFSVERPDGSNFTLKIRSTKLEDSAMYFCASSPQGLGEKLFFGSGTQLSVL.